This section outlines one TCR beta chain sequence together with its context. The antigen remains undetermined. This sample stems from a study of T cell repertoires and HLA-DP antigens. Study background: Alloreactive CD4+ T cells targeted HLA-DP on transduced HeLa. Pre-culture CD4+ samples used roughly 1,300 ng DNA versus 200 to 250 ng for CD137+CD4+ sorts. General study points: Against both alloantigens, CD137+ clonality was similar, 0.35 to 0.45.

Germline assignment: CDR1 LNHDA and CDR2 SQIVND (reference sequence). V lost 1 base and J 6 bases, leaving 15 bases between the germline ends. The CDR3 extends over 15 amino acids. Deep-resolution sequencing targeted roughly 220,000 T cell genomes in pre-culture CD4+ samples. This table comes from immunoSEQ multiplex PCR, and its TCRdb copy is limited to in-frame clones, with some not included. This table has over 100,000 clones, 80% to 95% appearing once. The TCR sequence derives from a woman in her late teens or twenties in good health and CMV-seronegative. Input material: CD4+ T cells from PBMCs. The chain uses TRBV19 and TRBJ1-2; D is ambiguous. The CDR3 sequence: CASSIGNSRPDGYTF. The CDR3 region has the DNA TGTGCCAGTAGTATAGGCAACAGTCGGCCGGATGGCTACACCTTC.